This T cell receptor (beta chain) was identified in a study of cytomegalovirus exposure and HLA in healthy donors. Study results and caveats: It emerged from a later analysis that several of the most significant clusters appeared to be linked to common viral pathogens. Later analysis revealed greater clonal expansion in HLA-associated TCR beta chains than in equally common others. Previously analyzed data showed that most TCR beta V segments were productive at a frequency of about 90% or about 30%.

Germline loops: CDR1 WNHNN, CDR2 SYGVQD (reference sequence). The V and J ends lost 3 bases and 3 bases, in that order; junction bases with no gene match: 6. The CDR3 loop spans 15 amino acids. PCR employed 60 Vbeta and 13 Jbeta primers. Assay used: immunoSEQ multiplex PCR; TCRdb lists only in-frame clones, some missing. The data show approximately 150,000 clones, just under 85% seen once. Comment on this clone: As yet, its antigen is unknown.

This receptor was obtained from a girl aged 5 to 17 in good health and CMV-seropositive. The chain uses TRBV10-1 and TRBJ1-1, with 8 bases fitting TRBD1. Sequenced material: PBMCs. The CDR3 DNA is TGCGCCAGCAGTGACCGCCAGGACAGGGACACTGAAGCTTTCTTT. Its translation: CASSDRQDRDTEAFF.